This TCR beta chain came from a study of OX40 agonist ivuxolimab in advanced cancers. Looking at the study overall: Ivuxolimab, which targeted the costimulatory receptor OX40 (CD134), was an agonistic, fully human IgG2 monoclonal antibody. Intravenous ivuxolimab was administered to patients every 2 weeks at six dose levels: 0.01, 0.1, 0.3, 1.5, 3 and 10 mg/kg. Of the approximately 50 dose-escalation patients, hepatocellular carcinoma was present in about 20, melanoma in roughly 15, renal cell carcinoma in 9 and head and neck cancer in 9. In the dose-escalation cohort, 70% to 85% of patients were male, and the mean age was roughly 60 years with a range of roughly 20 to 79. Patients were allowed to have had prior anti-PD-1, anti-PD-L1 or anti-CTLA-4 therapy, and 30% to 40% of the dose-escalation patients had been treated with checkpoint inhibitors. Partial responses occurred in three dose-escalation patients: two with cutaneous melanoma and one with hepatocellular carcinoma. The purpose of peripheral TCRbeta sequencing was to test whether ivuxolimab changed TCR sequence diversity and led to clonal T-cell expansion. The paper covers the monotherapy dose-escalation part of the phase I ivuxolimab trial, which included N of about 50 patients.

Genomic DNA was isolated from the sorted cells so that the TCRbeta CDR3 region could be sequenced. The immunoSEQ Assay was used for sequencing of TCRbeta CDR3 regions. What TCRdb holds here is the immuneACCESS table cut down to in-frame rearrangements. Part of the clones is not present; checked against another copy, under half of the missing clones reflect an unresolved V gene, and the others are unexplained. The sample table contains about 33,000 clones; only one count was recorded for around 90% of them. The ten top clones hold roughly 28% of the sample. CDR1 and CDR2 (MNHNY, SVGAGI) derive from the germline V gene (reference sequence). The germline V and J ends show losses of 2 bases and 7 bases respectively, and no gene match explains 5 bases of the junction. The CDR3 has 14 amino acids, counting the end cysteine and phenylalanine. Only the CDR3 DNA is retained, 42 bases long and in frame from the first base.

Summary of the overall study and its limitations: The antigen specificity of the clonally expanded peripheral T cells was not determined. After ivuxolimab, expanded clones were on average more numerous among CD8+ T cells than among CD4+ T cells. Low levels of normalized T-cell clonal expansion were also seen in some patients who did not respond. At doses from 0.1 to 3.0 mg/kg, clonal expansion was seen in both CD4+ and CD8+ blood T cells between baseline and week 6. Partial responders in the 0.1-3.0 mg/kg groups had among the lowest normalized peripheral clonal expansion, especially among CD8+ T cells.

Patients with autoimmune disease history or receiving systemic immunosuppression were excluded from the trial. Peripheral blood for TCR sequencing was collected from all dose cohorts at baseline, on cycle 4 day 1, and on cycle 7 day 1. Samples came from an open-label, multicenter, first-in-human phase I dose-escalation trial of ivuxolimab. Adults with locally advanced or metastatic head and neck squamous cell, hepatocellular, melanoma or renal cell carcinoma were enrolled in the trial. CD4+ and CD8+ T cells were sorted separately from peripheral blood before TCR sequencing. A note on this clone: No antigen is known for it. It has no much larger one-base neighbor in the sample; base qualities were not kept.

The origin of this receptor is an adult with an advanced solid tumor such as melanoma, head and neck, liver or kidney cancer. The material was CD4+ or CD8+ T cells sorted from blood, obtained in a trial of the OX40 agonist ivuxolimab. Here the chain combines TRBV6-6 and TRBJ1-2, and TRBD1 aligns with 9 junction nucleotides. The nucleotides read TGTGCCAGCAGTTACGCCGGGACAGGGAGTGGCTACACCTTC. This yields the protein CASSYAGTGSGYTF.